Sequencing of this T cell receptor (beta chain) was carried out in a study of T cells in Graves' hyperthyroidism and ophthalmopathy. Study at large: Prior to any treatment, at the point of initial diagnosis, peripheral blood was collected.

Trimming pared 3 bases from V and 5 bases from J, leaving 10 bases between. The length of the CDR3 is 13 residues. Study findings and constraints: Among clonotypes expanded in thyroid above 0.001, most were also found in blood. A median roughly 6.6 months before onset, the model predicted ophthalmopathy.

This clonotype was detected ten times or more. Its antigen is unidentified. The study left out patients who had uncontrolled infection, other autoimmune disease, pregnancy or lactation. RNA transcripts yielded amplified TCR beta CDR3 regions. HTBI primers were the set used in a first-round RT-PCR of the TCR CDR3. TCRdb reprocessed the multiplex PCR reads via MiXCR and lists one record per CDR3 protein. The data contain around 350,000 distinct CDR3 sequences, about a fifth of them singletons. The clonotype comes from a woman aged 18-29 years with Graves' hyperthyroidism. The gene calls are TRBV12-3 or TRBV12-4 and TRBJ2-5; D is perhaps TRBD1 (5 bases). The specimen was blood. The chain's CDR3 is CASSLGQRETQYF. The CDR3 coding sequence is TGTGCCAGCAGTTTGGGGCAGAGGGAGACCCAGTACTTC.